This is a list of T cell receptor beta chains from one sample in a study of Ad26.COV2.S vaccination and SARS-CoV-2 variants. Sequencing used immunoSEQ multiplex PCR; TCRdb keeps in-frame clones, though not all of them. The sample includes about 280,000 clones, more than 70% of them seen just once. This specimen was peripheral blood, taken in a trial of Ad26.COV2.S vaccine versus placebo. Every receptor here comes from a person aged 18-65 years who received the Ad26.COV2.S COVID-19 vaccine or a placebo. The conserved cysteine and the conserved F or W are not part of the CDR3 here.

V | CDR3
TRBV27 | ASSRASNSPLH
TRBV5-6 | ASSSYTGGYT
TRBV5-1 | ASSLAVDYGYT
TRBV2 | ASSESTGADTQY
TRBV4-2 | ASSQGEKGNTEAF
TRBV19 | ASTATGTFWYGYT
TRBV4-1 | ASSHEDRAGGSYEQY
TRBV28 | ASSLQQGNEKLF
TRBV4-2 | ASSQYEQETNYGYT
TRBV6-5 | ASMSPNYGYT
TRBV5-4 | ASSLITGDHEQY
TRBV5-1 | ASSYYIGRRPDTQY
TRBV7-2 | ASSLMKGTTEAF
TRBV7-6 | ASSLGGNTIY
TRBV7-2 | ASRDKRGAPHEQY
TRBV5-1 | ASSLETGPYEQY
TRBV4-2 | ASSLGDSYNEQF
TRBV7-2 | ASSSSILSNQPQH
TRBV20-1 | SAGREEAF
TRBV6-2/TRBV6-3 | ASSSEGGGTEAF
TRBV19 | ASGHKGGYGYT
TRBV5-1 | ASSLEGQGAPGGEQY
TRBV2 | ASSLSQGQTEAF
TRBV2 | ASRITEAF
TRBV27 | ASSPHQGASDTEAF
TRBV5-6 | ASSGQGKSYEQY
TRBV5-1 | ASSLGSGGVDTQY
TRBV28 | ASSFWVNTGELF
TRBV29-1 | SVESSQGNYEQY
TRBV18 | ASSPDTDTQY
TRBV6-2/TRBV6-3 | ASSPPPGVYEQY
TRBV5-4 | ASSPRGLAGGSTDTQY
TRBV5-1 | ASSSSGTRSPGELF
TRBV3-1/TRBV3-2 | ASSQDWGVSGNTIY
TRBV5-5 | ASSLADRVSSYNEQF
TRBV21-1 | ASSQAGGFAGNTIY
TRBV24-1 | ATSAGGVDTQY
TRBV14 | ASSQGLAHPYEQY
TRBV6-5 | ASSPDRGGGYT
TRBV27 | VSSYTFPYEKLF
TRBV27 | ASSFQGPEKLF
TRBV18 | AVGFRESEQY
TRBV4-1 | ASSKGAGESYEQY
TRBV7-6 | ASSFRTGVNTEAF
TRBV2 | ASSGQGDPYEQY
TRBV5-1 | ASSLSGSFSYNEQF
TRBV5-6 | ASSLAGQGVSGYT
TRBV6-5 | ASSSEARNYGYT
TRBV6-5 | ASSTRGGGSYEQY
TRBV7-9 | ASSLKQTAKNIQY
TRBV27 | ASSPPLGWGNEQF
TRBV5-1 | ASSLNEQGAADTEAF
TRBV14 | ASSRGQGIY
TRBV6-2/TRBV6-3 | ASSYRGAGAYGYT
TRBV6-4 | ASSAGTATNEKLF
TRBV4-1 | ASSQDPGQGYQPQH
TRBV12-5 | ASAAMYNEQF
TRBV7-9 | ASSPPLNYGYT
TRBV7-8 | ASSFGRANTGELF